The clone carrying this TCR beta chain was seen just once. The sample is drawn from a study of blood T cell repertoires in COVID-19. For the study at large: T cells, B-cell-depleted T cells, or PBMCs provided the cDNA or gDNA that served as material.

Per germline, CDR1 LNHNV and CDR2 YYDKDF (reference sequence). The CDR3 is 16 amino acids. V was clipped by 0 bases and J by 3 bases, with 11 bases between them. TCRdb keeps only in-frame clones here, not all; method: immunoSEQ multiplex PCR. This table has some 110,000 clones, approximately 80% appearing once. The genes are TRBV15 and TRBJ1-4; tentatively, D is TRBD1 (6 bases). The sequenced sample was peripheral blood. This sequence originates from a man at least 80 years old with acute or convalescent COVID-19. CDR3 in amino acids: CATSREPGEANEKLFF. The CDR3 DNA follows: TGTGCCACCAGCAGAGAACCAGGGGAAGCTAATGAAAAACTGTTTTTT.